This entry features one T cell receptor beta chain sequence. This sample is part of a study of blood T cell repertoires in COVID-19. While infection was still active, Seattle patients were enrolled and then followed longitudinally. Germline-derived CDR1 and CDR2 are LNHDA and SQIVND (reference sequence). Between the trimmed V and J ends, which lost 1 base and 5 bases, there was a span of 8 bases. The CDR3 has 14 amino acids. Libraries were prepared by immunoSEQ multiplex PCR; TCRdb keeps only in-frame clonotypes and omits some of them. The sample yields about 130,000 clones, approximately 85% seen once.

The chain uses TRBV19 and TRBJ2-2, with D possibly being TRBD2 (5 bases). Sequencing input: peripheral blood. The sequence was obtained from a young man with COVID-19, enrolled during active disease. DNA for the CDR3: TGTGCCAGTAGTATAGTGGGAGAGACCGGGGAGCTGTTTTTT. Its protein product is CASSIVGETGELFF.